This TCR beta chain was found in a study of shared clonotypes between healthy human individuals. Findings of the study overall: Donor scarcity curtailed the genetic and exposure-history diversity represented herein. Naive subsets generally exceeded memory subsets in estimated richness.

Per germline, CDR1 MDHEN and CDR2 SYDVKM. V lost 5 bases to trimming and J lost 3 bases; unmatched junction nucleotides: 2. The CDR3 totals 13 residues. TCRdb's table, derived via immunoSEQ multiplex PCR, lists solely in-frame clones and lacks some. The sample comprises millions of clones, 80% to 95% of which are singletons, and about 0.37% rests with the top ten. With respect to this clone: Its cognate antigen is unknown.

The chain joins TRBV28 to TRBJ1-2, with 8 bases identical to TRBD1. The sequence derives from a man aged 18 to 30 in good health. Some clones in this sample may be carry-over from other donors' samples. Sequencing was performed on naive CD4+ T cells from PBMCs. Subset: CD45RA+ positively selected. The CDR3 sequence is CASSMTGDYGYTF. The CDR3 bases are TGTGCCAGCAGTATGACAGGGGACTATGGCTACACCTTC.